The TCR beta chain under discussion was sequenced for a study of T-cell reconstitution after alpha-beta-depleted transplantation in children. Study-wide points: Alpha-beta T cells present about two months after transplant were reported to originate from several hundred expanded graft clones.

Turning to this clonotype: Its target is not known.

The CDR3 length is 14 residues. Germline CDR1 and CDR2: DFQATT and SNEGSKA (reference sequence). The V gene end was trimmed by 3 bases and the J gene end by 6 bases; junction bases not matched to a gene: 5. Preparation of the TCRbeta library was carried out with unique molecular identifiers. TCRdb reprocessed the PCR reads with MiXCR, giving one entry per CDR3 protein. The sample includes a few hundred thousand distinct CDR3 sequences, about 16% of them seen just once. This clonotype was sampled from a boy younger than two who had a stem cell transplant for Wiskott-Aldrich syndrome, so the T cells may come from the graft donor. This specimen was PBMCs, mostly from graft donor cells, taken 360 days after TCRalphabeta/CD19-depleted stem cell transplant. This sequence joins TRBV20-1 and TRBJ2-5, with 12 bases matching TRBD1. The CDR3 DNA follows: TGCAGTGCTAGGGGGACAGGGGGCTGGAAGACCCAGTACTTC. This sequence encodes CSARGTGGWKTQYF.